This T cell receptor beta chain was recorded in a study of T cell responses to AZD1222 COVID-19 vaccine. Across the study: Timing groups of about 4 and about 12 weeks for second doses were pooled.

Repertoires were generated with immunoSEQ multiplex PCR, while TCRdb's copy carries only in-frame clones and drops some. The sample contains about 170,000 clones, 75% to 90% of which appear only once. Notes on the study in general: Donors in the cohort were predominantly white British and more often female, and clonal diversity was possibly underestimated. As reported, nearly half of all spike-specific TCRs target variant regions that are unmutated. Following two doses of AZD1222, Spike-specific TCR breadth and depth rose.

With regard to this clone: What it binds is unknown.

The CDR3 loop spans 11 amino acids. Trimming pared 1 base from V and 5 bases from J, leaving 2 bases between. The germline gives CDR1 DFQATT, CDR2 SNEGSKA (reference sequence). Sequences were derived from peripheral blood, sampled on day 0 of AZD1222 vaccination. This TCR was recovered from an adult in good health. J is TRBJ1-4 and V is TRBV20-1; D is unresolved. CDR3 in amino acids: CSARGNEKLFF. The CDR3 DNA reads TGCAGTGCTAGAGGAAATGAAAAACTGTTTTTT.